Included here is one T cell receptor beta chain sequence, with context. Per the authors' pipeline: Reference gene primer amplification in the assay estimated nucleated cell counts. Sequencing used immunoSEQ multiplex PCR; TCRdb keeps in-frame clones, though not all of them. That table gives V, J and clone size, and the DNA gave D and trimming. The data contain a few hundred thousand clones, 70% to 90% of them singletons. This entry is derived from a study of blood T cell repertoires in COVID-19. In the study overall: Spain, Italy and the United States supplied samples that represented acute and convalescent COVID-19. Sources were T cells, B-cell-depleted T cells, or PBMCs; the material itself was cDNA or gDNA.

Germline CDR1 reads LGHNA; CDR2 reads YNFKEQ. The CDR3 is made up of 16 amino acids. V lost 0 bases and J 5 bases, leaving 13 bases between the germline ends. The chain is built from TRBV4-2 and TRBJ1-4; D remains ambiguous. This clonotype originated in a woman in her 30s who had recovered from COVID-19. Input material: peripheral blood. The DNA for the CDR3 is TGTGCCAGCAGCCAAGATTTGTACAGTCGAAATGAAAAACTGTTTTTT. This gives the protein CASSQDLYSRNEKLFF.